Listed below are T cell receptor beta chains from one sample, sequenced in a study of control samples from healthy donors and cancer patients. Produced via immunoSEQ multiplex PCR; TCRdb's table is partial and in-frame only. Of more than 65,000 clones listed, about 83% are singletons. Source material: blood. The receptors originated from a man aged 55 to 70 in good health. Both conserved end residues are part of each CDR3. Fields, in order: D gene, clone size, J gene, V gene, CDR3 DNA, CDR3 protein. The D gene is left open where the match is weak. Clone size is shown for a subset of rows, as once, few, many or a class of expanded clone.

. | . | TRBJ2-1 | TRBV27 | TGTGCCAGCAGTTACCCGTCGTTTTGGACTACCTACTACAATGAGCAGTTCTTC | CASSYPSFWTTYYNEQFF
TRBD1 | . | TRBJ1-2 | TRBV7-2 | TGTGCCAGCAGCCTAGACAGGGCCTTTGGCTACACCTTC | CASSLDRAFGYTF
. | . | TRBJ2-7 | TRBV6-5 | TGTGCCAGCAGTTACTCCAGGTTCTACGAGCAGTACTTC | CASSYSRFYEQYF
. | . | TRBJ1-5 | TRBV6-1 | TGTGCCAGCAGTGAAGCGCGACAGATCAATCAGCCCCAGCATTTT | CASSEARQINQPQHF
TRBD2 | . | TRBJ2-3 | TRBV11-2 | TGTGCCAGCAGCTTAGATTCTGTTGGGCGGGGGGCCGCAGATACGCAGTATTTT | CASSLDSVGRGAADTQYF
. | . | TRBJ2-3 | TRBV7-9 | TGTGCCAGCAGCTCCCTAGCGTTCACAGATACGCAGTATTTT | CASSSLAFTDTQYF
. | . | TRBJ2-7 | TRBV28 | TGTGCCAACACGACCCGGTCTGGATACGAGCAGTACTTC | CANTTRSGYEQYF
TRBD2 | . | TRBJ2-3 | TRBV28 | TGTGCCAGCAGTTTTTCCGGGAGGAGTGCAGATACGCAGTATTTT | CASSFSGRSADTQYF
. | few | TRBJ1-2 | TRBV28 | TGTGCCAGCAGCCGGACACTAAACTATGGCTACACCTTC | CASSRTLNYGYTF
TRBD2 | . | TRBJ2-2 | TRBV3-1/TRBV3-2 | TGTGCCAGCAGCCAAGATGGACTAGCTGGTAACACCGGGGAGCTGTTTTTT | CASSQDGLAGNTGELFF
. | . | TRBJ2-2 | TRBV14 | TGTGCCAGCAGGGAGGATAGTAACACCGGGGAGCTGTTTTTT | CASREDSNTGELFF